Included here is one T cell receptor beta chain sequence, with context. Antigen: not known. This entry comes from a study of T cell responses to AZD1222 COVID-19 vaccine. General study results and limits: Baseline testing showed seropositivity in only six AZD1222 recipients. Mostly white British, mostly female donors; authors suggested clonal diversity may be underestimated. None of the repertoires were sampled until the peak T cell response had passed. Across the whole spike, CD4 TCRs peaked at regions 160-218 and 743-854.

Method: immunoSEQ multiplex PCR; TCRdb's copy keeps in-frame clones and lacks some. The sample has around 76,000 clones, more than 75% seen once. The source material was peripheral blood, sampled on day 0 of AZD1222 vaccination. The receptor comes from an adult in good health.

The CDR3, as DNA: TGCGCCAGCAGCCAAAACTACAGGGCCAGCAATCAGCCCCAGCATTTT. Translating gives CASSQNYRASNQPQHF. V usage is TRBV4-1 and J usage is TRBJ1-5, with D possibly TRBD1 on 6 matching bases. Germline CDR1 is MGHRA and CDR2 is YSYEKL. The CDR3 spans 16 residues. The V and J ends lost 2 bases and 1 base respectively, with 12 bases between them.